The source of this TCR beta chain is a study of T cells in Graves' hyperthyroidism and ophthalmopathy. Study conclusions and caveats: The blood repertoire included most of the expanded thyroid clonotypes above 0.001. The model identified upcoming ophthalmopathy a median approximately seven months ahead of onset.

The length of the CDR3 is 15 residues. The germline V gene encodes CDR1 WNHNN and CDR2 SYGVQD (reference sequence). V was shortened by 3 bases and J by 2 bases, with 13 bases between the two germline ends. It was RNA transcripts that yielded the amplified TCR beta CDR3 regions. When the TCR CDR3 underwent first-round RT-PCR, the HTBI primer set was used. Each CDR3 protein is one row after TCRdb ran MiXCR on the multiplex PCR reads. The table shows some 700,000 distinct CDR3 sequences, with around 15% occurring only once. Criteria for exclusion of patients were uncontrolled infection, other autoimmune disease, pregnancy or lactation. As for this clonotype: The antigen is undetermined.

Sequenced sample: blood. This TCR derives from a man aged 50 to 60 with Graves' hyperthyroidism. The chain has TRBV10-1 and TRBJ2-5, with D uncertain. The CDR3 is CASSDPSTGQETQYF. In nucleotides, the CDR3 is TGCGCCAGCAGTGACCCGTCGACCGGTCAAGAGACCCAGTACTTC.